What follows is one TCR beta chain and its context. The PCR made use of 60 Vbeta and 13 Jbeta primers. Data came from immunoSEQ multiplex PCR; TCRdb stores just in-frame clones and leaves some out. The sample has 150,000 to 200,000 clones; approximately 85% are singletons. This specimen belongs to a study of cytomegalovirus exposure and HLA in healthy donors. V lost 0 bases to trimming and J lost 0 bases; unmatched junction nucleotides: 7. The CDR3 spans 17 residues. CDR1 LNHDA and CDR2 SQIVND come from the germline V gene (reference sequence). The V gene is TRBV19, the J gene TRBJ1-1; 7 nucleotides align to TRBD1. The receptor was derived from a man aged 18 to 29 in good health and CMV-seropositive. Input material: PBMCs. The CDR3: CASSIETGFLLNTEAFF. CDR3 nucleotides: TGTGCCAGTAGTATAGAGACAGGGTTTTTGTTGAACACTGAAGCTTTCTTT.